This entry is about one T cell receptor beta chain. Looked up from germline, CDR1 is SGHTA and CDR2 is FQGNSA. The CDR3 totals 15 residues. After removal of 5 bases from V and 3 bases from J, the junction contained 10 bases not matched to a gene. This record belongs to a study of blood T cell repertoires in COVID-19. Turning to the study itself: Samples of COVID-19 (acute and convalescent) were obtained from the United States, Italy and Spain. T cells, B-cell-depleted T cells, or PBMCs supplied cDNA or gDNA.

In the source study's methods: The authors estimated nucleated cell counts from reference gene primer amplification. Using immunoSEQ multiplex PCR, the repertoire was profiled, and TCRdb retains in-frame clones only, with some absent. The D gene and trimming were derived from the DNA, and the V and J assignments and clone size from that table. In the table there are fewer than 350,000 clones, about 89% of which are singletons. This receptor was obtained from a man aged 40-49 years with active or convalescent COVID-19. The J gene is TRBJ2-7, the V gene TRBV7-2, with 7 bases aligning to TRBD1. The sample taken for sequencing was peripheral blood. CDR3 in amino acids: CASSPLTGTVYEQYF. The CDR3 nucleotides are TGTGCCAGCAGCCCCCTTACCGGGACAGTCTACGAGCAGTACTTC.